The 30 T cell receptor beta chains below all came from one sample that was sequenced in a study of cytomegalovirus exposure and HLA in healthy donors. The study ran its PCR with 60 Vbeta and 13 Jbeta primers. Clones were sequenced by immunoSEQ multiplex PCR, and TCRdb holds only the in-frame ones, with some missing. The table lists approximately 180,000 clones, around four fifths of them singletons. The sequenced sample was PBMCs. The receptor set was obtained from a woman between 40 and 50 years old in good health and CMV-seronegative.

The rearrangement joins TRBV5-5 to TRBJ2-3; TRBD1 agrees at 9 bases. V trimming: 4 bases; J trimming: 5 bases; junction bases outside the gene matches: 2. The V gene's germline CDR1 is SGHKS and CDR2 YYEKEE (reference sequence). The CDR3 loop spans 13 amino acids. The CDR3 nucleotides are TGTGCCAGCAGCCGGGACAGGGAAGATACGCAGTATTTT. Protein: CASSRDREDTQYF.

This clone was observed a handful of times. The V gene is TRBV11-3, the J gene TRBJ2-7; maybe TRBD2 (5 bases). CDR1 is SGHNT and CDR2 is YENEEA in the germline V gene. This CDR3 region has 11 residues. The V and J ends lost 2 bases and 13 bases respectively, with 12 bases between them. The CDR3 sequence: CASSLSWGAYV. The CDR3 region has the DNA TGTGCCAGCAGCTTATCTTGGGGAGCCTACGTC.

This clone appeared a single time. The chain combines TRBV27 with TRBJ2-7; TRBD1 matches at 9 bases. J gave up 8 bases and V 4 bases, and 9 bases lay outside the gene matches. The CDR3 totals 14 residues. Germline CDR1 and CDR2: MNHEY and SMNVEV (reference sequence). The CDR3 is CASSSYRDREQQYV. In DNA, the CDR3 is TGTGCCAGCAGTTCGTACCGGGACAGGGAACAGCAGTACGTC.

CDR3 DNA: TGTGCCAGCAGCCAAGACCCTAGCGGGAGGGATACGCAGTATTTT. Translated, it gives CASSQDPSGRDTQYF. The chain is built from TRBV4-2 and TRBJ2-3; 11 nucleotides agree with TRBD2. The V gene's germline CDR1 is LGHNA and CDR2 YNFKEQ. Trimming cost V 0 bases and J 6 bases; bases outside gene matches: 2. The CDR3 has 15 amino acids.

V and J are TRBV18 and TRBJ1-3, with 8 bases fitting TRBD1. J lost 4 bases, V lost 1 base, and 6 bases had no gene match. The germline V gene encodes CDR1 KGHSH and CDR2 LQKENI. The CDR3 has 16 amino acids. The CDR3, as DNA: TGTGCCAGCTCACCACTAAGGGACAGGACGGGAAACACCATATATTTT. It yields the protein CASSPLRDRTGNTIYF.

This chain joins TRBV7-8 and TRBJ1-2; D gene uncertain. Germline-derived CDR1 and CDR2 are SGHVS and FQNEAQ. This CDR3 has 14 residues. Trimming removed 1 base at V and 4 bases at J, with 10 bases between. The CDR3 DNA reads TGTGCCAGCAGCTTAGGGAGCAGCGCCTATGGCTACACCTTC. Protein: CASSLGSSAYGYTF.

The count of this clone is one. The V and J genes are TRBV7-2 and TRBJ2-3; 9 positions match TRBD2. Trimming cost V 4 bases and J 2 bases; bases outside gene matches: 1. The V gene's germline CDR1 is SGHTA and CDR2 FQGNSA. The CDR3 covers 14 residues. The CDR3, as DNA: TGTGCCAGCAGCTCTAGCGGGGCCACAGATACGCAGTATTTT. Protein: CASSSSGATDTQYF.

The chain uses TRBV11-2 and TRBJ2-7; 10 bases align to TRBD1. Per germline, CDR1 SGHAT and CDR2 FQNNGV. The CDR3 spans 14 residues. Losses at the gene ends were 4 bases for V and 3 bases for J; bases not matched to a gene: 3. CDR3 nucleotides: TGTGCCAGCAGCTACGGGGACAGGGGCTACGAGCAGTACTTC. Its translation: CASSYGDRGYEQYF.

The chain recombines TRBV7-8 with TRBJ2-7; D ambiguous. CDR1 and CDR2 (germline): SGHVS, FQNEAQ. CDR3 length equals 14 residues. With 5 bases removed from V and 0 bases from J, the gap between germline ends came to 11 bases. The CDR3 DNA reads TGTGCCAGCAGCCTAAGCTACGCCTCCTACGAGCAGTACTTC. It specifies CASSLSYASYEQYF. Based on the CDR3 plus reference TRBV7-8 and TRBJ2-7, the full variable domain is GAGVSQSPRYKVAKRGQDVALRCDPISGHVSLFWYQQALGQGPEFLTYFQNEAQLDKSGLPSDRFFAERPEGSVSTLKIQRTQQEDSAVYLCASSLSYASYEQYFGPGTRLTVT.

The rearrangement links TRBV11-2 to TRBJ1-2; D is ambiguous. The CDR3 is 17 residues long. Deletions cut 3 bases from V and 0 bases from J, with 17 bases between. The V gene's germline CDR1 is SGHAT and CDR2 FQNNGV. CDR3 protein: CASSFTPQWGANYGYTF. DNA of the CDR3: TGTGCCAGCAGCTTTACCCCCCAATGGGGAGCTAACTATGGCTACACCTTC.

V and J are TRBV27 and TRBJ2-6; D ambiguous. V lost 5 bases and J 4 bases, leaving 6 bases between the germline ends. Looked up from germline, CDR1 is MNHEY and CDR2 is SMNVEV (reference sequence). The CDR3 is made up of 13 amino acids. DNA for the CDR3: TGTGCCAGCAGTCCCCTCGGGGCCAACGTCCTGACTTTC. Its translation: CASSPLGANVLTF.

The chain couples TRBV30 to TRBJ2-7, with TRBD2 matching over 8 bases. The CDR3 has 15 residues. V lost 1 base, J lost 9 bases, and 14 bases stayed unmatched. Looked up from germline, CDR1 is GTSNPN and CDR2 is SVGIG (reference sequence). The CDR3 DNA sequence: TGTGCCTGGAGTGAAATAGCGGGGCCGCACGATCTGCAGTACGTC. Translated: CAWSEIAGPHDLQYV.

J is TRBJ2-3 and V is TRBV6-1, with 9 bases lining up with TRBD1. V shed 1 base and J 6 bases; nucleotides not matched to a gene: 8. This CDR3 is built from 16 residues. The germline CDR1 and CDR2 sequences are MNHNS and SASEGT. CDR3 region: CASSEVDRGGLDTQYF. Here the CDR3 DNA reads TGTGCCAGCAGTGAAGTGGACAGGGGCGGTCTGGATACGCAGTATTTT.

The CDR3 DNA reads TGCGCCAGCAGCCAAGCCCTCGGGACAGATTATGGCTACACCTTC. This encodes CASSQALGTDYGYTF. The chain joins TRBV4-1 to TRBJ1-2, with TRBD1 matching 7 bases. The CDR3 contains 15 residues. Germline trimming cut 1 base from V and 5 bases from J; bases unmatched to any gene: 7. Germline V CDR1 and CDR2: MGHRA, YSYEKL.

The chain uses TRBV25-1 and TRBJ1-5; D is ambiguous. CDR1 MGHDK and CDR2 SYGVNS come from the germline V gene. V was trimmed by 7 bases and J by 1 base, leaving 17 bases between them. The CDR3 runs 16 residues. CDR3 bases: TGTGCCAGCACCCGAGGGTACGTCGAGAGCAATCAGCCCCAGCATTTT. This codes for CASTRGYVESNQPQHF.

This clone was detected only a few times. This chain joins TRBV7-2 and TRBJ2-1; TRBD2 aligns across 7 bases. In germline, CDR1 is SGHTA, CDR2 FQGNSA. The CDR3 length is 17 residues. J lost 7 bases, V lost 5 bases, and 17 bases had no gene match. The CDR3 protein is CASSTSHRGRARNEQFF. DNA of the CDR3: TGTGCCAGCAGCACCTCACATCGGGGGAGGGCCCGAAATGAGCAGTTCTTC.

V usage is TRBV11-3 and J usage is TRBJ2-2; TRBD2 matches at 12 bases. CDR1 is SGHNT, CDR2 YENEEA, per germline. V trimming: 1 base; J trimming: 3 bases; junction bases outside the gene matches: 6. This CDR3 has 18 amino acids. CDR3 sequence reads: CASSLGLAGGHYTGELFF. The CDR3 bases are TGTGCCAGCAGCTTAGGCCTAGCGGGAGGGCACTACACCGGGGAGCTGTTTTTT.

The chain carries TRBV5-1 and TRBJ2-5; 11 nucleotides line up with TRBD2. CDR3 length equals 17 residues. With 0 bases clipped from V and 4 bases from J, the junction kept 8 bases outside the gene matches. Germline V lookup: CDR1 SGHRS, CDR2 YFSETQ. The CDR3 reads CASSLVGGGLAGETQYF. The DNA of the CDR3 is TGCGCCAGCAGCTTGGTTGGCGGTGGACTAGCGGGAGAGACCCAGTACTTC.

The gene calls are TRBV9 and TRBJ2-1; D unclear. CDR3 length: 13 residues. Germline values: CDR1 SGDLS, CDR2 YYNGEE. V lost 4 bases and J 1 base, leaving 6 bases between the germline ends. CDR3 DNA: TGTGCCAGCAGCCCGAGGTCCTACAATGAGCAGTTCTTC. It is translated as CASSPRSYNEQFF.

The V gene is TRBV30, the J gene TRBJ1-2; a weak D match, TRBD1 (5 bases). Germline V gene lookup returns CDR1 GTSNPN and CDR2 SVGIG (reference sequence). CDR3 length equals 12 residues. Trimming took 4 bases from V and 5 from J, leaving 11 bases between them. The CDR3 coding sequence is TGTGCCTGGACCACGGAGGGGTATGGCTACACCTTC. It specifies CAWTTEGYGYTF.

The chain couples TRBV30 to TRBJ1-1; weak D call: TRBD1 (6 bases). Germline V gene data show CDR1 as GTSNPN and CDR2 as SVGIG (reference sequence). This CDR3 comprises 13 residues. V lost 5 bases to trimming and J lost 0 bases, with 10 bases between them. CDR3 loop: CAWGGDMNTEAFF. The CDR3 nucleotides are TGTGCCTGGGGGGGGGACATGAACACTGAAGCTTTCTTT.

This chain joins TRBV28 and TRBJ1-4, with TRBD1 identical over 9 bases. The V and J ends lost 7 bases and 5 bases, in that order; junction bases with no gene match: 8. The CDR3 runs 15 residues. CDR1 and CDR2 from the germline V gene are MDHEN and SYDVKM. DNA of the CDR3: TGTGCCAGCACCACAGGGGGCGCTTCGAATGAAAAACTGTTTTTT. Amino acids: CASTTGGASNEKLFF. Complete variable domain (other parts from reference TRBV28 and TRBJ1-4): DVKVTQSSRYLVKRTGEKVFLECVQDMDHENMFWYRQDPGLGLRLIYFSYDVKMKEKGDIPEGYSVSREKKERFSLILESASTNQTSMYLCASTTGGASNEKLFFGSGTQLSVL.

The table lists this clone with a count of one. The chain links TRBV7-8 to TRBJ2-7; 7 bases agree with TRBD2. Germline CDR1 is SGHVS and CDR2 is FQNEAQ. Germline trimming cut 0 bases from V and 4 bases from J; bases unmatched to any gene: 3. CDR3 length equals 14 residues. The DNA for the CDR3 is TGTGCCAGCAGCTTAGCGGGAGGGCCGTACGAGCAGTACTTC. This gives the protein CASSLAGGPYEQYF.

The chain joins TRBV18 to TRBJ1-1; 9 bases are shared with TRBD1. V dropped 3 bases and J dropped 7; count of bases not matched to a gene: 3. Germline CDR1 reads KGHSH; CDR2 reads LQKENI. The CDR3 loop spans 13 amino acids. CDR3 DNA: TGTGCCAGCTCACCTGGGACAGGGAATGAAGCTTTCTTT. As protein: CASSPGTGNEAFF.

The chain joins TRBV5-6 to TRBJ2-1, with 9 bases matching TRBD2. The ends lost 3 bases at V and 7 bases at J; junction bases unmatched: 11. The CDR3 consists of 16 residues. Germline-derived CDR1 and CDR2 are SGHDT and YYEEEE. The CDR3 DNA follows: TGTGCCAGCAGCTCGGAAAGCGGGAGGACACTGAATGAGCAGTTCTTC. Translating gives CASSSESGRTLNEQFF.

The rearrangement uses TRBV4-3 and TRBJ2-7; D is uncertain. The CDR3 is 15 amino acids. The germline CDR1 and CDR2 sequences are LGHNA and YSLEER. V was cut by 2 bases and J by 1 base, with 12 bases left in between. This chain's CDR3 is CASSQLVQESYEQYV. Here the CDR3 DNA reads TGCGCCAGCAGCCAACTTGTCCAGGAATCCTACGAGCAGTACGTC.

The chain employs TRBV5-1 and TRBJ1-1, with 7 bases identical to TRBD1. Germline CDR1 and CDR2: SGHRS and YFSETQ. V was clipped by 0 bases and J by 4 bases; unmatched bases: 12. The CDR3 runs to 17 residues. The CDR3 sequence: CASSLATETGLGTEAFF. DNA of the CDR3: TGCGCCAGCAGCTTGGCCACCGAGACAGGGTTGGGCACTGAAGCTTTCTTT.

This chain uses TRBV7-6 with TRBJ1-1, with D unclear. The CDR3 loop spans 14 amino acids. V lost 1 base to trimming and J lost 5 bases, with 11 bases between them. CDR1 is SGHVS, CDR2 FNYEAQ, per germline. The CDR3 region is CASSLESSGTEAFF. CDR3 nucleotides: TGTGCCAGCAGCTTAGAGTCGTCGGGAACTGAAGCTTTCTTT.

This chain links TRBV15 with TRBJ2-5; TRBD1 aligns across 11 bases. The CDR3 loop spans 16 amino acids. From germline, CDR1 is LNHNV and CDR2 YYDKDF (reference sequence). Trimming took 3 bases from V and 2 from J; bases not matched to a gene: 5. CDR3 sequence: CATSSPGQGGQETQYF. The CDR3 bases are TGTGCCACCAGCAGTCCGGGACAGGGGGGACAAGAGACCCAGTACTTC.

CDR3 residues: CASSIRAGWEQFF. As DNA, the CDR3 is TGTGCCAGTAGTATAAGGGCGGGATGGGAGCAGTTCTTC. The genes are TRBV19 and TRBJ2-1; D might be TRBD2 (6 bases). The CDR3 is 13 amino acids. Trimming removed 2 bases from V and 10 bases from J, with 12 bases in between. Germline V lookup: CDR1 LNHDA, CDR2 SQIVND (reference sequence).